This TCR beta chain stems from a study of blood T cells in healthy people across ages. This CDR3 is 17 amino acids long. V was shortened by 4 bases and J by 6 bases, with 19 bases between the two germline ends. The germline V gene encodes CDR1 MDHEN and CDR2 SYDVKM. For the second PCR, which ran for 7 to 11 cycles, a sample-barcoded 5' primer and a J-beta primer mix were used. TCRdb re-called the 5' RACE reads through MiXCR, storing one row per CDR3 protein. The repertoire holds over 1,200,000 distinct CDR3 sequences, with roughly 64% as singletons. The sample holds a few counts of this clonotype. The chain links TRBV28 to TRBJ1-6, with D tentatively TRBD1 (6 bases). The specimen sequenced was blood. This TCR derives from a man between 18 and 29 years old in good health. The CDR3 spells CASSSLPPGGVNSPLHF. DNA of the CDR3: TGTGCCAGCAGTTCTCTCCCGCCGGGGGGCGTTAATTCACCCCTCCACTTT.